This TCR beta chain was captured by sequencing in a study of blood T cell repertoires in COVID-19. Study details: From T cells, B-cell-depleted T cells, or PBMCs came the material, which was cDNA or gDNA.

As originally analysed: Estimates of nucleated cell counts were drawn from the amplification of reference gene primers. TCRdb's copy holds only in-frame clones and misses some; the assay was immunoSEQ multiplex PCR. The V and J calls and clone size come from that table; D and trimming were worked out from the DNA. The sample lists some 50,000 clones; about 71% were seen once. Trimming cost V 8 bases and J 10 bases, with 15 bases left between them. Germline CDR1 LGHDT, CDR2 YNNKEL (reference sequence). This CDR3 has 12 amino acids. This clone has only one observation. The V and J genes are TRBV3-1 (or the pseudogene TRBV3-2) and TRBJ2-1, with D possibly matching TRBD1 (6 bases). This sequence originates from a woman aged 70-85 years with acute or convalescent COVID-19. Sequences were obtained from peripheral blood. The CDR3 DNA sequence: TGTGCCAGCTCAAGGGGGATAGGGGAGCAGTTCTTC. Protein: CASSRGIGEQFF.